This is a list of T cell receptor beta chains from one sample in a study of OX40 agonist ivuxolimab in advanced cancers. Only in-frame clones appear in the TCRdb table, and some are missing; sequencing was by immunoSEQ multiplex PCR. The sample holds tens of thousands of clones; roughly nine tenths are singletons and the top ten take more than 10%. The specimen was CD4+ or CD8+ T cells sorted from blood, collected in a trial of the OX40 agonist ivuxolimab. The receptors shown here come from an adult with an advanced solid tumor such as melanoma, head and neck, liver or kidney cancer. CDR3s include the opening cysteine and the closing phenylalanine or tryptophan. A D gene is named only where the DNA matches it firmly. Expanded clones get a size class; other rows say once, few or many, or leave the size out.

D gene	clone size	V gene	J gene	CDR3 protein	CDR3 DNA
.	.	TRBV6-6	TRBJ2-1	CASSPWRVGQYNEQFF	TGTGCCAGCAGCCCTTGGCGGGTCGGCCAATACAATGAGCAGTTCTTC
TRBD2	.	TRBV27	TRBJ2-7	CASSLSGTGRLAGVPRSYEQYF	TGTGCCAGCAGTCTAAGCGGGACAGGGCGACTAGCGGGAGTCCCCCGTTCCTACGAGCAGTACTTC
.	.	TRBV30	TRBJ1-5	CAWSVGISNQPQHF	TGTGCCTGGAGTGTGGGCATTTCCAATCAGCCCCAGCATTTT
.	.	TRBV30	TRBJ2-7	CAWSAGTYEQYF	TGTGCCTGGAGTGCCGGGACCTACGAGCAGTACTTC
.	.	TRBV5-8	TRBJ2-1	CASSSGDPGEQFF	TGTGCCAGCAGTTCTGGTGACCCGGGTGAGCAGTTCTTC
TRBD2	.	TRBV5-1	TRBJ2-1	CASSLGLAGEFSYNEQFF	TGCGCCAGCAGCTTGGGACTAGCGGGAGAGTTCTCCTACAATGAGCAGTTCTTC
.	.	TRBV5-4	TRBJ2-5	CASSLGARQETQYF	TGTGCCAGCAGCCTGGGGGCGCGGCAAGAGACCCAGTACTTC
.	.	TRBV29-1	TRBJ1-1	CSAYVPDGTEAFF	TGCAGCGCTTACGTTCCCGATGGCACTGAAGCTTTCTTT
.	.	TRBV28	TRBJ2-7	CASSLIPGGHYEQYF	TGTGCCAGCAGTTTAATCCCGGGGGGCCACTACGAGCAGTACTTC
.	once	TRBV6-5	TRBJ1-1	CASTRGGEAFF	TGTGCCAGCACCCGGGGGGGGGAAGCTTTCTTT
TRBD1	.	TRBV30	TRBJ2-1	CAWSGDRGYNEQFF	TGTGCCTGGAGTGGGGACAGGGGCTACAATGAGCAGTTCTTC
.	.	TRBV6-5	TRBJ1-2	CASSLQGGTYGYTF	TGTGCCAGCAGTTTACAGGGAGGGACCTATGGCTACACCTTC
.	.	TRBV18	TRBJ1-1	CATSPGNEAFF	TGTGCCACATCGCCGGGGAATGAAGCTTTCTTT
.	.	TRBV21-1	TRBJ2-7	CASSSPPPGQPAYEQYF	TGTGCCAGCAGCAGCCCCCCACCGGGACAGCCGGCCTACGAGCAGTACTTC
TRBD1	.	TRBV6-5	TRBJ2-5	CASSSGQGLKTQYF	TGTGCCAGCAGTTCCGGACAGGGCCTGAAGACCCAGTACTTC
.	.	TRBV30	TRBJ2-1	CAWEAGGEEQFF	TGTGCCTGGGAGGCTGGGGGCGAAGAGCAGTTCTTC
TRBD1	.	TRBV7-3	TRBJ1-1	CASSLGQGAAEAFF	TGTGCCAGCAGCTTAGGACAGGGGGCAGCTGAAGCTTTCTTT
.	.	TRBV19	TRBJ2-3	CASSIGPIPTDTQYF	TGTGCCAGTAGTATAGGGCCGATACCCACAGATACGCAGTATTTT
TRBD1	.	TRBV28	TRBJ2-7	CASSTTGGDEQYF	TGTGCCAGCAGCACGACAGGGGGGGACGAGCAGTACTTC